The clone carrying this T cell receptor (beta chain) is termed medium-sized. Described time point: longitudinal time-point 1 (baseline). From 2 million PBMCs stored at -80 C, the unsorted libraries were generated. This entry is derived from a study of neurological immune-mediated disorders. Germline V CDR1 and CDR2: SGHRS, YFSETQ. Deletions cut 4 bases from V and 1 base from J, with 6 bases between. The CDR3 is 13 residues long. 5'RACE employing 10-nucleotide random UMIs yielded the cDNA. TCRdb re-called the 5' RACE reads with MiXCR, one entry per CDR3 protein. Of around 71,000 distinct CDR3 sequences detected, roughly 13% appear once; the ten largest clones hold 4.5% to 5.5%.

This TCR derives from a female donor with HTLV-1-associated myelopathy (HAM/TSP). V is TRBV5-1 and J is TRBJ1-5; D gene ambiguous. The sample consisted of PBMCs. The CDR3 region is CASSLDSNQPQHF. The CDR3 region has the DNA TGCGCCAGCAGCCTTGACAGCAATCAGCCCCAGCATTTT.